The text below deals with one TCR beta chain. Its antigen is unknown. Base qualities are not recorded, but no much larger clone differs from it by a single base. Peripheral blood CD8+ and CD4+ T cells from healthy donors, Susac syndrome patients and multiple sclerosis patients were profiled by high-throughput TCR beta sequencing. The multiple sclerosis controls were treatment-naive patients who had stable or active relapsing-remitting disease and met the revised McDonald criteria. Bulk CD8+ and CD4+ T cells were purified by magnetic negative isolation, while CD8+ TEMRA cells were enriched using FACS. Blood was collected in EDTA tubes and processed within 24 hours, with PBMCs isolated through density gradient centrifugation. PBMCs intended for TCR sequencing were cryopreserved in liquid nitrogen and were subsequently thawed in a 37 degrees C water bath. Purity of sorted or isolated CD4+, CD8+ and CD8+ TEMRA cells was at least 90%.

This entry comes from a study of CD8 T cells in Susac syndrome (dated by TCRdb to about 2019). Background on the whole study: The study used repertoire sequencing to test whether antigen drove CD8+ T cell activation and differentiation in Susac syndrome. Clonality of the CD8+ T cell repertoire was compared between about a dozen healthy donors, roughly 14 Susac syndrome patients and 15 or so multiple sclerosis patients.

The germline ends are 13 bases apart after V is trimmed by 4 bases and J by 0 bases. Inclusive of the bounding cysteine and phenylalanine, the CDR3 is 15 residues long. The read is trimmed to its CDR3 DNA, 45 bases read in frame from base 1. Sequences DFQATT (CDR1) and SNEGSKA (CDR2) are obtained from the germline V gene (reference sequence). Overall results and qualifications from the work: The number of individuals in the TCR sequencing and HLA analysis was acknowledged as relatively small.

RNA was extracted using the RNeasy kit, and roughly 0.5 to 1 microgram was reverse transcribed with random hexamers. The immunoSEQ multiplex PCR assay, which covers 54 Vbeta and 13 Jbeta segments, was used to amplify TCR beta CDR3 regions. PCR amplification bias was corrected using a synthetic template baseline for primer optimization and computational correction. In the original analysis: Reads were annotated to V, D and J genes according to IMGT and were analyzed with immunoSEQ Analyzer, with only productive sequences retained. Clonality was calculated as one minus the Shannon entropy normalized by log2 of the number of productive unique sequences. For each patient and control, public and private clones were evaluated within the 100 most prevalent clones. Clones were defined as Susac-specific if absent from the healthy and MS cohorts, from roughly 1,100 published viral clones and from other ImmuneACCESS disease sequences. TCRdb ran its own pipeline on the public reads, namely fastp trimming at Q25 and MiXCR clone calling, and kept in-frame beta chains. Here each entry gathers all rows of one CDR3 protein and keeps the most common genes and DNA. Here the V and J calls rest on TCRdb's processing, not on the authors' analysis. For this sample there are roughly 300,000 distinct CDR3 sequences; 85% appear just once. The biggest ten clones account for 0.11% of the sample.

The TCR sequence derives from a human donor with multiple sclerosis. The chain was built from TRBV20-1 and TRBJ2-1, with the D gene call left open. Sequencing was done on a sample of CD8+ T cells from PBMCs. The CDR3 sequence is CSANHWGSSYNEQFF. The base sequence is TGCAGTGCTAATCATTGGGGTAGCTCCTACAATGAGCAGTTCTTC.